The rows below give T cell receptor beta chains drawn from one sample of a study of PD-L1 blockade in urothelial cancer. Profiled with immunoSEQ multiplex PCR; TCRdb holds only in-frame clones, not every one. Here the sample spans roughly 39,000 clones, about 89% being singletons. The starting material was PBMCs, obtained around atezolizumab (anti-PD-L1) treatment. Receptors originate from a man aged 55 to 70 with urothelial cancer. The CDR3 runs from the conserved cysteine through the conserved F or W. The D gene is left open where the match is weak. Rows give clone size only sometimes, using once, few, many, or a class for an expanded clone.

j_gene | v_gene | d_gene | abundance | CDR3nt | CDR3aa
TRBJ1-1 | TRBV5-1 | - | - | TGCGCCAGCAGCTTGGGTTCAGAGAACACTGAAGCTTTCTTT | CASSLGSENTEAFF
TRBJ1-2 | TRBV28 | - | - | TGTGCCAGCAGTACCCCCCGGTGGGGGGACTATGGCTACACCTTC | CASSTPRWGDYGYTF
TRBJ1-4 | TRBV6-8 | TRBD1 | - | TGTGCCACCCCGGGACAGGGGATAATTAATGAAAAACTGTTTTTT | CATPGQGIINEKLFF
TRBJ2-3 | TRBV6-5 | TRBD2 | - | TGTGCCAGCAGTTACTCGGCTAGCGGGAGCACAGATACGCAGTATTTT | CASSYSASGSTDTQYF
TRBJ1-1 | TRBV28 | - | - | TGTGCCAGCAGTTTATTACGGGAGAACACTGAAGCTTTCTTT | CASSLLRENTEAFF
TRBJ2-3 | TRBV7-3 | TRBD1 | - | TGTGCCAGCAGCTTGAGGGACAGGGGGTTGGGCACAGATACGCAGTATTTT | CASSLRDRGLGTDTQYF
TRBJ2-1 | TRBV6-6 | - | - | TGTGCCAGCAGTTGGTTGGAGTTTGATGAGCAGTTCTTC | CASSWLEFDEQFF
TRBJ1-1 | TRBV6-5 | - | - | TGTGCCAGCAAAATAGGAGGGTTTTACACTGAAGCTTTCTTT | CASKIGGFYTEAFF
TRBJ2-7 | TRBV27 | - | once | TGTGCCAGCAGGCAGGTGGGCCTATTCTACGAGCAGTACTTC | CASRQVGLFYEQYF
TRBJ1-2 | TRBV5-1 | TRBD1 | - | TGCGCCAGCAGCGCGGGACAGGTCTTCTATGGCTACACCTTC | CASSAGQVFYGYTF